The TCR beta chain under discussion was sequenced for a study of CD8 T cell repertoires and HIV-1 epitope variants. Study in general: Controls were a CMV, EBV and flu peptide pool, Ebola AY9 negative control, and no-peptide well. Tested: three Gag epitope families, Nef HW9 and YT9. IL-2, IL-7 and IL-15 were added on days 3 and 7 of approximately 10-day cultures. The baseline condition was 1M T cells left uncultured.

Data came from immunoSEQ multiplex PCR; TCRdb stores just in-frame clones and leaves some out. The sample has under 100,000 clones, approximately 70% seen once; the top ten hold around 25%. After removal of 11 bases from V and 4 bases from J, the junction contained 10 bases not matched to a gene. The CDR3 consists of 14 residues. Germline CDR1 and CDR2: MRHNA and SNTAGT. This clone was observed a handful of times. This TCR derives from a male donor with HIV. Sequenced input: uncultured baseline CD8+ T cells from peripheral blood mononuclear cells (PBMCs). The rearrangement joins TRBV6-4 to TRBJ2-1; 8 positions match TRBD2. Here the CDR3 DNA reads TGTGCCCCGAGGGGTAGCGGGGAATACAATGAGCAGTTCTTC. Its protein product is CAPRGSGEYNEQFF.